These 9 T cell receptor beta chains originate from one sample sequenced in a study of blood T cells in healthy people across ages. Then a second PCR, running roughly 7 to 11 cycles, was carried out with a sample-barcoded 5' primer and a J-beta primer mix. TCRdb called the 5' RACE reads again in MiXCR, with one record for every CDR3 protein. The table records some 1 million distinct CDR3 sequences, more than 35% of them present only once. The sequencing sample was made of blood. These receptors all stem from a woman aged 60-75 years in good health.

The chain is built from TRBV4-1 and TRBJ1-5; the D is unclear. CDR3 length: 13 amino acids. Germline V CDR1 and CDR2: MGHRA, YSYEKL. V lost 0 bases, J lost 5 bases, and 5 bases lay in between. CDR3 sequence: CASSQDQDQPQHF. The CDR3 coding sequence is TGCGCCAGCAGCCAAGATCAGGATCAGCCCCAGCATTTT.

This clonotype was picked up a small number of times. This chain uses TRBV7-6 with TRBJ2-7; 8 bases are a match to TRBD2. Germline CDR1 and CDR2: SGHVS and FNYEAQ. V dropped 4 bases and J dropped 4; count of bases not matched to a gene: 9. This CDR3 region has 15 residues. CDR3: CASSSSPGLAYEQYF. The CDR3 nucleotides read TGTGCCAGCAGCTCCTCTCCAGGACTAGCATACGAGCAGTACTTC.

The rearrangement uses TRBV7-9 and TRBJ2-3, with a possible D match to TRBD1 (5 bases). The germline CDR1 and CDR2 sequences are SEHNR and FQNEAQ (reference sequence). The CDR3 covers 15 residues. Trimming left V 5 bases short and J 2 bases short, with 14 bases between. DNA for the CDR3: TGTGCCAGCAGCGTTTTCCAGGGCCCCACAGATACGCAGTATTTT. Its translation: CASSVFQGPTDTQYF.

CDR3 loop: CASDQLNTEAFF. DNA of the CDR3: TGTGCCAGCGACCAGTTGAACACTGAAGCTTTCTTT. This chain uses TRBV28 with TRBJ1-1; D is uncertain. Trimming took off 8 bases at V and 0 bases at J, with 7 bases between the two ends. Germline V gene lookup returns CDR1 MDHEN and CDR2 SYDVKM. There are 12 residues in the CDR3.

CDR3 in DNA: TGCAGTGCTAGGATTAATTCCGTGATCTCCTACAATGAGCAGTTCTTC. Translating gives CSARINSVISYNEQFF. The V call is TRBV20-1, the J call TRBJ2-1; no clear D gene. The germline V gene encodes CDR1 DFQATT and CDR2 SNEGSKA (reference sequence). The CDR3 is 16 amino acids. V lost 3 bases to trimming and J lost 0 bases, with 15 bases between them.

There are a few counts of this clonotype. CDR3 nucleotide sequence: TGTGCCAGCAGTGTAGCGGGAGGGAGTCAAGAGACCCAGTACTTC. Its translation is CASSVAGGSQETQYF. This chain uses TRBV6-5 with TRBJ2-5; 11 nucleotides align to TRBD2. V shed 5 bases and J 2 bases; nucleotides not matched to a gene: 4. This CDR3 is 15 amino acids long. In germline, CDR1 is MNHEY, CDR2 SVGAGI.

The chain recombines TRBV2 with TRBJ2-7; 9 nucleotides line up with TRBD1. The V gene's germline CDR1 is SNHLY and CDR2 FYNNEI. The CDR3 runs 14 residues. Losses at the gene ends were 6 bases for V and 2 bases for J; bases not matched to a gene: 5. CDR3: CASRTGTGTYEQYF. Here the CDR3 DNA reads TGTGCCAGCAGGACCGGGACAGGGACCTACGAGCAGTACTTC.

On this clonotype: The DNA is omitted, as the CDR3 cannot be located on it reliably, and the CDR3 follows TCRdb's listing. The gene calls are TRBV25-1 and TRBJ1-4; TRBD1 was called by the table and not checked on the DNA. With termini counted, the CDR3 has 22 amino acids. Germline loops: CDR1 MGHDK, CDR2 SYGVNS. CDR3 in amino acids: CASSEARLGQFFGPGTNEKLFF.

In its sample, this clonotype was seen a few times. The V call is TRBV29-1, the J call TRBJ1-1, with no clear D. CDR1 SQVTM and CDR2 ANQGSEA come from the germline V gene. Trimming pared 7 bases from V and 0 bases from J, leaving 15 bases between. The CDR3 length is 14 residues. The CDR3 sequence: CSAAEASLNTEAFF. CDR3 coding DNA: TGCAGCGCCGCTGAGGCATCATTGAACACTGAAGCTTTCTTT.